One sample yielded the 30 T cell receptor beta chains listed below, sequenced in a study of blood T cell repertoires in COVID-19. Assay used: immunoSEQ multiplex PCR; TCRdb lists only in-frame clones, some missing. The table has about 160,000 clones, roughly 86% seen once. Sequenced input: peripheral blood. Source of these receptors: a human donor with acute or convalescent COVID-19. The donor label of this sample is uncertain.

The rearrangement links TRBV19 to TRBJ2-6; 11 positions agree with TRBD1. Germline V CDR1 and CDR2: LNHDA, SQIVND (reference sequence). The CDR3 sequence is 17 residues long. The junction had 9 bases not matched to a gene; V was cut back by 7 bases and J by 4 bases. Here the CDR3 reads CASIPGQGVLGANVLTF. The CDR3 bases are TGTGCCAGTATCCCGGGACAGGGGGTTCTAGGGGCCAACGTCCTGACTTTC.

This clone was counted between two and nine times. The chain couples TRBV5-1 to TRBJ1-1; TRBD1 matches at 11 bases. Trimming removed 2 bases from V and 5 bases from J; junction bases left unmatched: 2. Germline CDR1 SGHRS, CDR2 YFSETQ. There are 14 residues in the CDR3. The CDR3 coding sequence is TGCGCCAGCAGCTTAAGGGACAGGGGGACTGAAGCTTTCTTT. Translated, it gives CASSLRDRGTEAFF.

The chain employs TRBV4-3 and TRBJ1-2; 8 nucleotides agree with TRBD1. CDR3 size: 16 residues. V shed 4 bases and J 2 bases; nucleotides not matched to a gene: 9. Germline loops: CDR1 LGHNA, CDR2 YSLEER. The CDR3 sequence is CASSRHSRDRNYGYTF. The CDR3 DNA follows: TGCGCCAGCAGCCGCCATTCCCGGGACAGGAACTATGGCTACACCTTC.

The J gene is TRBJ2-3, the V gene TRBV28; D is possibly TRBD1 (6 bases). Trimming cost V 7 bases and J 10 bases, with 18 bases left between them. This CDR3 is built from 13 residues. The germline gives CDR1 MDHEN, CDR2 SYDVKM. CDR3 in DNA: TGTGCCAGCACCCAACGAGGGGACAACGCGCAGTATTTT. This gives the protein CASTQRGDNAQYF.

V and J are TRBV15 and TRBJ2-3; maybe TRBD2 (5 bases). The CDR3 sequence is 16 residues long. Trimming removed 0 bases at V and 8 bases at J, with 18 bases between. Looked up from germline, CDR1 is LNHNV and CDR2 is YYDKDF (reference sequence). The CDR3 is CATSRDRGSPSPTQYF. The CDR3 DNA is TGTGCCACCAGCAGAGATCGAGGGAGCCCCTCTCCTACGCAGTATTTT.

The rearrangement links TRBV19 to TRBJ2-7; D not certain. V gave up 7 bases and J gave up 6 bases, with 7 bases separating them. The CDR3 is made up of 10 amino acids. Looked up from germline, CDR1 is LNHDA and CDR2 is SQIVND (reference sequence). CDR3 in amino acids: CASIRGEQYF. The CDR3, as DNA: TGTGCCAGTATCCGCGGCGAGCAGTACTTC.

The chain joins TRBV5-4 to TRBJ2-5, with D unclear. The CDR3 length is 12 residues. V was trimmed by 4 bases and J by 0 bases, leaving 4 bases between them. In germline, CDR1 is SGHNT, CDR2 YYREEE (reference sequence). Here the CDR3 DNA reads TGTGCCAGCAGCGTAGACCAAGAGACCCAGTACTTC. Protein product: CASSVDQETQYF.

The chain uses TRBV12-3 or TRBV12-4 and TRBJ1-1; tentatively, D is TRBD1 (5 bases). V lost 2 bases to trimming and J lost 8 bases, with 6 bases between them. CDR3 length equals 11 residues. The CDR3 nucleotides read TGTGCCAGCAGTTTAAGGGGAGAAGCTTTCTTT. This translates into CASSLRGEAFF.

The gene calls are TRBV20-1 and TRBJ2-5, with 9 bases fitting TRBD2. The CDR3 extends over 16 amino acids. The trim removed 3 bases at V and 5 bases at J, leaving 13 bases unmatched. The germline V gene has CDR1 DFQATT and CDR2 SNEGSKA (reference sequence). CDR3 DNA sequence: TGCAGTGCTAGTGCTCCCGCCTGGCGGGGGGGGGAGACCCAGTACTTC. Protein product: CSASAPAWRGGETQYF.

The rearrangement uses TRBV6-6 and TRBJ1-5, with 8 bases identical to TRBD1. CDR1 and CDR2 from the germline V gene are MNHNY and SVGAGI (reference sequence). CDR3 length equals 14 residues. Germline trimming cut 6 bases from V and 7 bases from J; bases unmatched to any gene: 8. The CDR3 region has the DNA TGTGCCAGCAGCCATGGACAGGGAGGACAGCCCCAGCATTTT. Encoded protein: CASSHGQGGQPQHF.

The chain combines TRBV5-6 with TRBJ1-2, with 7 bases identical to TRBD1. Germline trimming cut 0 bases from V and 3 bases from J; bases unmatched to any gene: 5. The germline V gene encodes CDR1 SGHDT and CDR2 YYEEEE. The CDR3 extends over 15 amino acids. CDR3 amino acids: CASSLAGQDYYGYTF. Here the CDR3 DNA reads TGTGCCAGCAGCTTGGCCGGACAGGACTACTATGGCTACACCTTC.

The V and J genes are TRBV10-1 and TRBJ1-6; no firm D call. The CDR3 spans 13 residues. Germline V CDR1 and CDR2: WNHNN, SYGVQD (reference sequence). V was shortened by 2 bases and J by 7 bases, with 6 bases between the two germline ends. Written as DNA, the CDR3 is TGCGCCAGCAGTGAGGTTTTAAATTCACCCCTCCACTTT. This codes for CASSEVLNSPLHF.

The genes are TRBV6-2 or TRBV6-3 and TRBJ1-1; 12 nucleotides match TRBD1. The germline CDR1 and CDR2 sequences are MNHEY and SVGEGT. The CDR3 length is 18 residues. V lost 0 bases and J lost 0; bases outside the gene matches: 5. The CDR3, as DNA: TGTGCCAGCAGTTACTCCGGGACAGGGGGCCGCATGAACACTGAAGCTTTCTTT. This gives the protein CASSYSGTGGRMNTEAFF.

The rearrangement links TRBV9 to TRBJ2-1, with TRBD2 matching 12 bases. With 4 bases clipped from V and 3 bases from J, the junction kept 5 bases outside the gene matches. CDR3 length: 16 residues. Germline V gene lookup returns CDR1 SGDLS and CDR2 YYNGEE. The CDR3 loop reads CASSLQTSGGYNEQFF. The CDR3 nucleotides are TGTGCCAGCAGCCTACAGACTAGCGGGGGCTACAATGAGCAGTTCTTC.

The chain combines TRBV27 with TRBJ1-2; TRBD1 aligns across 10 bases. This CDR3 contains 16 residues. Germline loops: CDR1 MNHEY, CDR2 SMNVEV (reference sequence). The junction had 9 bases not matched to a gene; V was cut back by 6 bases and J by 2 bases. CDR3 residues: CASSPDRGRGNYGYTF. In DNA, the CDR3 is TGTGCCAGCAGCCCCGACAGGGGGCGAGGGAACTATGGCTACACCTTC.

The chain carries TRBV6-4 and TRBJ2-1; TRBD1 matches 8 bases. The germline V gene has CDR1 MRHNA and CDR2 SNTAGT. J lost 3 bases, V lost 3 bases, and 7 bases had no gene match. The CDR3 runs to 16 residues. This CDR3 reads CASSDVDRGIYNEQFF. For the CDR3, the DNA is TGTGCCAGCAGTGATGTCGACAGGGGAATCTACAATGAGCAGTTCTTC.

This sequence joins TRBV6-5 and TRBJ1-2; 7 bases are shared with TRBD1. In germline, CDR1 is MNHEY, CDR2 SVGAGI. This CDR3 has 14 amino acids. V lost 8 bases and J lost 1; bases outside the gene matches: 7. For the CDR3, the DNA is TGTGCCAGCCGACAGGGCACTATTAACTATGGCTACACCTTC. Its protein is CASRQGTINYGYTF.

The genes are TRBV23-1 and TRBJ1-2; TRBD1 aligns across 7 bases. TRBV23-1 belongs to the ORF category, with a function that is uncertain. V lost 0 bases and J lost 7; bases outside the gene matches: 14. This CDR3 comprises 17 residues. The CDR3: CASSQSWGPDRIVGYTF. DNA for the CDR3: TGCGCCAGCAGTCAATCTTGGGGCCCGGACAGGATCGTTGGCTACACCTTC.

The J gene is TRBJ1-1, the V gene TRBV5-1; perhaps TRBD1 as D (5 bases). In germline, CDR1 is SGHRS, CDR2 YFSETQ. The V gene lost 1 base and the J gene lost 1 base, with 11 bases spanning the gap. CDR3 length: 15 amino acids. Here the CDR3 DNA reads TGCGCCAGCAGCTTGCGTCAGGGCGCGAACACTGAAGCTTTCTTT. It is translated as CASSLRQGANTEAFF.

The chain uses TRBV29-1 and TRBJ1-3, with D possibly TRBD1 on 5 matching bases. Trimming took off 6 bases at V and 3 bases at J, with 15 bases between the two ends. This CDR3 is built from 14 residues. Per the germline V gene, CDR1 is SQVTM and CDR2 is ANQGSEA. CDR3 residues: CSVAPTGRGNTIYF. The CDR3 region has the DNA TGCAGCGTCGCCCCTACAGGCCGTGGAAACACCATATATTTT.

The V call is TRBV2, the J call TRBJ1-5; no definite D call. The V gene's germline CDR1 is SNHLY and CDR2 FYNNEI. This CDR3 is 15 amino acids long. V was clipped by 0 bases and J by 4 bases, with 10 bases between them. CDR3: CASSEARTQNQPQHF. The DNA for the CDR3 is TGTGCCAGCAGTGAAGCCAGAACGCAAAATCAGCCCCAGCATTTT.

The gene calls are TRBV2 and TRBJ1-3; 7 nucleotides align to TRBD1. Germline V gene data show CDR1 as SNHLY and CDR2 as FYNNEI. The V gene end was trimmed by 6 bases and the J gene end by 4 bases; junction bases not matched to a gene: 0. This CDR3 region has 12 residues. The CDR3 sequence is CASRGQGNTIYF. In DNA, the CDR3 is TGTGCCAGCAGGGGACAGGGAAACACCATATATTTT.

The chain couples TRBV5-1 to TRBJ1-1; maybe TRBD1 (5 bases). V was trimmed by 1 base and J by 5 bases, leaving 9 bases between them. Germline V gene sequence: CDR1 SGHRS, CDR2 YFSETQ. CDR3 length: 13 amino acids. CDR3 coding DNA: TGCGCCAGCAGCTTGAGGCGGGGGACTGAAGCTTTCTTT. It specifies CASSLRRGTEAFF.

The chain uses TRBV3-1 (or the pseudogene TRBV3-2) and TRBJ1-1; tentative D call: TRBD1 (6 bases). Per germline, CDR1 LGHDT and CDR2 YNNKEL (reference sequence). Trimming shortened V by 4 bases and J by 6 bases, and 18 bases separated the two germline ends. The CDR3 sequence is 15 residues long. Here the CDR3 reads CASSPRSGGRAEAFF. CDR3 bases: TGTGCCAGCAGCCCCCGATCGGGGGGCAGGGCTGAAGCTTTCTTT.

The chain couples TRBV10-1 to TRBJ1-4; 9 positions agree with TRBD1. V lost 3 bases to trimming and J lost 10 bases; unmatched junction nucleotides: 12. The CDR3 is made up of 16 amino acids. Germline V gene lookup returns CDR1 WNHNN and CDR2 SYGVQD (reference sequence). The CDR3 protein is CASSDPTPGQGGKLFF. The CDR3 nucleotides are TGCGCCAGCAGTGACCCAACGCCGGGACAGGGTGGAAAACTGTTTTTT.

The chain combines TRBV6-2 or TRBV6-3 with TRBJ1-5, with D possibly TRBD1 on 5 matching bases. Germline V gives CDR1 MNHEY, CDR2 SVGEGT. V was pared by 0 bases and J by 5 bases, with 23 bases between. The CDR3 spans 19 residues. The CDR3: CASSYSEGRTYTIYQPQHF. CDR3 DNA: TGTGCCAGCAGTTACTCGGAGGGGCGAACATATACAATATATCAGCCCCAGCATTTT.

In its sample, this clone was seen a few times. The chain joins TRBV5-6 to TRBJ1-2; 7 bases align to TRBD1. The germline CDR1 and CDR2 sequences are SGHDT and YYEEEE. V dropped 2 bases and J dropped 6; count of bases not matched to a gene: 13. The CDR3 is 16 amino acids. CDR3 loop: CASSLMSAEGANGYTF. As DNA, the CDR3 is TGTGCCAGCAGCTTAATGTCGGCTGAGGGGGCGAATGGCTACACCTTC.

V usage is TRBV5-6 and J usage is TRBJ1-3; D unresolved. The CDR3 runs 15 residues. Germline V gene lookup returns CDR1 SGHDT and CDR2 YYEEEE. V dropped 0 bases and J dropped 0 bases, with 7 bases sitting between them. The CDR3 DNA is TGTGCCAGCAGCTTGGTGGCCATCTCTGGAAACACCATATATTTT. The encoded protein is CASSLVAISGNTIYF.

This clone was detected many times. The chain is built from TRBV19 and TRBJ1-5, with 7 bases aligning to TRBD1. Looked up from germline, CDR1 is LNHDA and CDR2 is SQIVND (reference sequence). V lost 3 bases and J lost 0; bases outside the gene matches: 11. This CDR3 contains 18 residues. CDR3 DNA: TGTGCCAGTAGTATTCCCTCGACAGGGAACCTTAGCAATCAGCCCCAGCATTTT. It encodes CASSIPSTGNLSNQPQHF.

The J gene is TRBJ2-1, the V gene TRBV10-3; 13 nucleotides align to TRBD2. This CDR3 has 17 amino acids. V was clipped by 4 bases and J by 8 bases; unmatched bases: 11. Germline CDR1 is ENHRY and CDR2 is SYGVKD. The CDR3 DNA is TGTGCCATCAGTGGGAGACTAGCGGGGGGCAGAGGGGATGAGCAGTTCTTC. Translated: CAISGRLAGGRGDEQFF.